These 23 T cell receptor beta chains originate from one sample sequenced in a study of cytomegalovirus exposure and HLA in healthy donors. PCR amplification relied on 60 Vbeta primers (plus 13 Jbeta primers). TCRdb's copy holds only in-frame clones and misses some; the assay was immunoSEQ multiplex PCR. The sample comprises over 150,000 clones, around 77% of which are singletons, and 1% rests with the top ten. Sequenced sample: PBMCs. The source of these receptors is a woman aged 50 to 60 in good health and CMV-seropositive.

V gene TRBV6-6 combines with J gene TRBJ2-1; D is possibly TRBD2 (6 bases). The CDR3 has 16 residues. V was trimmed by 1 base and J by 4 bases, leaving 14 bases between them. Germline V lookup: CDR1 MNHNY, CDR2 SVGAGI (reference sequence). This CDR3 reads CASSYYGGGAYNEQFF. For the CDR3, the DNA is TGTGCCAGCAGTTACTATGGCGGCGGGGCTTACAATGAGCAGTTCTTC.

The chain joins TRBV7-2 to TRBJ2-7, with D possibly matching TRBD2 (5 bases). Trimming pared 3 bases from V and 2 bases from J, leaving 11 bases between. Germline-derived CDR1 and CDR2 are SGHTA and FQGNSA. The CDR3 runs 14 residues. In DNA, the CDR3 is TGTGCCAGCAGCTTCCGGGGAGCGGCCTACGAGCAGTACTTC. Translated: CASSFRGAAYEQYF.

V is TRBV28 and J is TRBJ1-1, with a weak D call TRBD1 (6 bases). Deletions cut 8 bases from V and 6 bases from J, with 16 bases between. CDR1 and CDR2 from the germline V gene are MDHEN and SYDVKM. This CDR3 comprises 13 residues. This CDR3 is CASYREVLAEAFF. CDR3 sequence (DNA): TGTGCCAGCTACAGGGAAGTGTTGGCTGAAGCTTTCTTT.

V gene TRBV28 combines with J gene TRBJ1-1; TRBD1 matches 7 bases. CDR3 size: 16 residues. Germline V gives CDR1 MDHEN, CDR2 SYDVKM. Germline trimming cut 4 bases from V and 0 bases from J; bases unmatched to any gene: 8. CDR3 amino acids: CASSSHLTGVNTEAFF. The DNA of the CDR3 is TGTGCCAGCAGTTCGCACCTAACAGGGGTGAACACTGAAGCTTTCTTT.

The chain is built from TRBV7-2 and TRBJ1-2; 8 bases agree with TRBD1. V dropped 5 bases and J dropped 4; count of bases not matched to a gene: 6. The CDR3 runs to 14 residues. Germline loops: CDR1 SGHTA, CDR2 FQGNSA. The CDR3 DNA is TGTGCCAGCAGCCCCGAAGGACAGGGCTATGGCTACACCTTC. Translating it yields CASSPEGQGYGYTF.

The chain is built from TRBV2 and TRBJ2-3; D might be TRBD2 (5 bases). Trimming left V 6 bases short and J 2 bases short, with 12 bases between. Germline V CDR1 and CDR2: SNHLY, FYNNEI. The CDR3 has 14 amino acids. The CDR3 reads CASSPRVVTDTQYF. The CDR3 DNA reads as TGTGCCAGCAGCCCGAGGGTTGTCACAGATACGCAGTATTTT.

The gene calls are TRBV2 and TRBJ1-1; 10 bases match TRBD1. The ends lost 7 bases at V and 1 base at J; junction bases unmatched: 6. The CDR3 has 15 amino acids. Per the germline V gene, CDR1 is SNHLY and CDR2 is FYNNEI. The CDR3 DNA follows: TGTGCCAGCAATCGGGACAGGGGAAGGAACACTGAAGCTTTCTTT. Protein product: CASNRDRGRNTEAFF.

The genes are TRBV15 and TRBJ2-2; 8 nucleotides line up with TRBD1. Germline loops: CDR1 LNHNV, CDR2 YYDKDF (reference sequence). CDR3 length: 17 amino acids. Trimming at V came to 0 bases and at J to 5 bases, leaving 8 bases not matched to a gene. CDR3 nucleotides: TGTGCCACCAGCAGAGATCTAACAGGGGGGCATACCGGGGAGCTGTTTTTT. Translation: CATSRDLTGGHTGELFF.

This chain links TRBV19 with TRBJ2-5; 7 bases are a match to TRBD1. Losses at the gene ends were 3 bases for V and 3 bases for J; bases not matched to a gene: 4. The CDR3 length is 14 residues. Germline assignment: CDR1 LNHDA and CDR2 SQIVND (reference sequence). The CDR3 DNA reads TGTGCCAGTAGTATGGGACAGATTAAAGAGACCCAGTACTTC. As protein: CASSMGQIKETQYF.

The rearrangement uses TRBV5-5 and TRBJ2-7, with 10 bases aligning to TRBD1. The CDR3 length is 15 residues. With 4 bases clipped from V and 7 bases from J, the junction kept 11 bases outside the gene matches. Germline V gene data show CDR1 as SGHKS and CDR2 as YYEKEE (reference sequence). The CDR3 reads CASSIRTGGGGEQYF. The CDR3 coding sequence is TGTGCCAGCAGCATCCGGACAGGGGGTGGGGGTGAGCAGTACTTC.

CDR3 sequence: CASSQQTSGETQYF. In DNA form, the CDR3 reads TGTGCCAGCAGCCAACAGACTAGCGGGGAGACCCAGTACTTC. The V and J genes are TRBV4-2 and TRBJ2-5, with 10 bases matching TRBD2. Unmatched junction bases numbered 2, after V lost 2 bases and J lost 5 bases. Germline loops: CDR1 LGHNA, CDR2 YNFKEQ. This CDR3 is 14 amino acids long.

The chain is built from TRBV28 and TRBJ2-5, with D possibly being TRBD2 (5 bases). The CDR3 has 13 amino acids. The germline CDR1 and CDR2 sequences are MDHEN and SYDVKM. V was pared by 3 bases and J by 8 bases, with 13 bases between. The CDR3 coding sequence is TGTGCCAGCAGTTTCGGTGGTAGCGTAACCCAGTACTTC. This translates into CASSFGGSVTQYF. The full variable domain, in which reference TRBV28 and TRBJ2-5 provide the parts outside the CDR3, is DVKVTQSSRYLVKRTGEKVFLECVQDMDHENMFWYRQDPGLGLRLIYFSYDVKMKEKGDIPEGYSVSREKKERFSLILESASTNQTSMYLCASSFGGSVTQYFGPGTRLLVL.

The V gene is TRBV6-1, the J gene TRBJ2-2, with 11 bases fitting TRBD2. The J segment lost 5 bases and the V segment lost 2 bases, leaving 4 bases of the junction unmatched. The CDR3 has 16 residues. Germline V CDR1 and CDR2: MNHNS, SASEGT. The CDR3 region has the DNA TGTGCCAGCAGTGAATTAGCGGGAGGGCCAACCGGGGAGCTGTTTTTT. Its translation is CASSELAGGPTGELFF.

Only a few counts were recorded for this clone. The chain employs TRBV4-3 and TRBJ1-5; perhaps TRBD1 as D (5 bases). This CDR3 is built from 16 residues. Germline V gene lookup returns CDR1 LGHNA and CDR2 YSLEER. The V end was cut by 1 base, the J end by 2 bases, with 12 bases between. The chain's CDR3 is CASSQVSGYGNQPQHF. CDR3 nucleotides: TGCGCCAGCAGCCAAGTTTCAGGGTACGGCAATCAGCCCCAGCATTTT.

J is TRBJ1-3 and V is TRBV6-5; D gene uncertain. The CDR3 contains 14 residues. Per the germline V gene, CDR1 is MNHEY and CDR2 is SVGAGI. V lost 0 bases to trimming and J lost 4 bases, with 7 bases between them. The CDR3 DNA reads as TGTGCCAGCAGTTACTCCGGGGTCGGAAACACCATATATTTT. Translating gives CASSYSGVGNTIYF.

The chain couples TRBV6-6 to TRBJ2-7, with D possibly TRBD1 on 5 matching bases. This CDR3 has 13 residues. V dropped 5 bases and J dropped 5 bases, with 13 bases sitting between them. CDR1 and CDR2 from the germline V gene are MNHNY and SVGAGI (reference sequence). The CDR3 bases are TGTGCCAGCAGTCCAAGGTCACAGGACGAGCAGTACTTC. Translated: CASSPRSQDEQYF.

The genes are TRBV11-1 and TRBJ2-2; weak D call: TRBD2 (5 bases). Germline values: CDR1 SGHAT, CDR2 FQDESV (reference sequence). The V and J ends lost 0 bases and 2 bases respectively, with 13 bases between them. This CDR3 has 17 residues. The CDR3 loop is CASSLALRLINTGELFF. The CDR3 DNA reads TGTGCCAGCAGCTTAGCGTTGAGACTAATTAACACCGGGGAGCTGTTTTTT.

The chain has TRBV7-9 and TRBJ1-1; 9 nucleotides match TRBD1. The trim removed 5 bases at V and 5 bases at J, leaving 15 bases unmatched. The CDR3 length is 17 residues. CDR1 SEHNR and CDR2 FQNEAQ come from the germline V gene (reference sequence). The CDR3 is CASSPLGTGRRKTEAFF. The CDR3 nucleotides read TGTGCCAGCAGCCCGCTGGGGACAGGGAGGAGGAAAACTGAAGCTTTCTTT.

The rearrangement links TRBV7-2 to TRBJ2-5; D gene ambiguous. The CDR3 is 13 amino acids. Germline CDR1 SGHTA, CDR2 FQGNSA. Deletions cut 1 base from V and 3 bases from J, with 6 bases between. CDR3 protein: CASSLGTKETQYF. Here the CDR3 DNA reads TGTGCCAGCAGCTTAGGTACTAAAGAGACCCAGTACTTC. Full variable domain (missing parts from reference TRBV7-2 and TRBJ2-5): GAGVSQSPSNKVTEKGKDVELRCDPISGHTALYWYRQSLGQGLEFLIYFQGNSAPDKSGLPSDRFSAERTGGSVSTLTIQRTQQEDSAVYLCASSLGTKETQYFGPGTRLLVL.

The chain uses TRBV6-5 and TRBJ1-4; 10 bases align to TRBD1. CDR1 and CDR2 from the germline V gene are MNHEY and SVGAGI. The CDR3 sequence is 15 residues long. The J segment lost 7 bases and the V segment lost 7 bases, leaving 9 bases of the junction unmatched. As DNA, the CDR3 is TGTGCCAGCACCACCCGGACAGGGGGTGGTGAAAAACTGTTTTTT. Translation gives CASTTRTGGGEKLFF.

This clone was seen just once. The V call is TRBV5-1, the J call TRBJ2-1; tentative D call: TRBD2 (5 bases). Germline V gene lookup returns CDR1 SGHRS and CDR2 YFSETQ. V lost 4 bases and J lost 8, with 13 bases in between. The CDR3 extends over 13 amino acids. This chain's CDR3 is CASSLLAEYEQFF. CDR3 nucleotide sequence: TGCGCCAGCAGCCTTCTAGCAGAATATGAGCAGTTCTTC. The full variable domain, in which reference TRBV5-1 and TRBJ2-1 provide the parts outside the CDR3, is KAGVTQTPRYLIKTRGQQVTLSCSPISGHRSVSWYQQTPGQGLQFLFEYFSETQRNKGNFPGRFSGRQFSNSRSEMNVSTLELGDSALYLCASSLLAEYEQFFGPGTRLTVL.

V gene TRBV5-8 combines with J gene TRBJ2-5; TRBD2 agrees at 14 bases. V shed 4 bases, J shed 4 bases, and the junction held 3 bases outside the gene matches. The germline V gene has CDR1 SGHTS and CDR2 YDEGEE. The CDR3 loop spans 15 amino acids. CDR3 DNA sequence: TGTGCCAGCAGCACGGGACTAGCGGGAGTAGAGACCCAGTACTTC. Translation: CASSTGLAGVETQYF. The whole variable domain, remainder taken from reference TRBV5-8 and TRBJ2-5, is EAGVTQSPTHLIKTRGQQATLRCSPISGHTSVYWYQQALGLGLQFLLWYDEGEERNRGNFPPRFSGRQFPNYSSELNVNALELEDSALYLCASSTGLAGVETQYFGPGTRLLVL.

The rearrangement uses TRBV9 and TRBJ2-7; perhaps TRBD1 as D (5 bases). Trimming took 1 base from V and 3 from J, leaving 11 bases between them. Germline V lookup: CDR1 SGDLS, CDR2 YYNGEE. This CDR3 spans 14 amino acids. CDR3 bases: TGTGCCAGCAGCGTATCAGGGTTTCGCTACGAGCAGTACTTC. It encodes CASSVSGFRYEQYF.